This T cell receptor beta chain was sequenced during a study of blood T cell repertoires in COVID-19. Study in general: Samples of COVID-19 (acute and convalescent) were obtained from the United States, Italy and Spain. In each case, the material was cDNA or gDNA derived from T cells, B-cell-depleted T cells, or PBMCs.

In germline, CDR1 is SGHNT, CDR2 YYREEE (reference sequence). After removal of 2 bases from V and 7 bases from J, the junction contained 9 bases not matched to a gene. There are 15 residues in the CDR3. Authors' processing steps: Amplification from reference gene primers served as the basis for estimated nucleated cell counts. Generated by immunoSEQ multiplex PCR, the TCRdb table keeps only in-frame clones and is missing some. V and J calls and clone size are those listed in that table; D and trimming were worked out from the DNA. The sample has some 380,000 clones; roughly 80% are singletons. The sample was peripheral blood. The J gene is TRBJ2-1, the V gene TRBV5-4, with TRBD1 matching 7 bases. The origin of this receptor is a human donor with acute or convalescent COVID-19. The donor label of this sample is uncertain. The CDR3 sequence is CASSFPQQGRNEQFF. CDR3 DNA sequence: TGTGCCAGCAGCTTTCCCCAACAGGGGAGAAATGAGCAGTTCTTC.